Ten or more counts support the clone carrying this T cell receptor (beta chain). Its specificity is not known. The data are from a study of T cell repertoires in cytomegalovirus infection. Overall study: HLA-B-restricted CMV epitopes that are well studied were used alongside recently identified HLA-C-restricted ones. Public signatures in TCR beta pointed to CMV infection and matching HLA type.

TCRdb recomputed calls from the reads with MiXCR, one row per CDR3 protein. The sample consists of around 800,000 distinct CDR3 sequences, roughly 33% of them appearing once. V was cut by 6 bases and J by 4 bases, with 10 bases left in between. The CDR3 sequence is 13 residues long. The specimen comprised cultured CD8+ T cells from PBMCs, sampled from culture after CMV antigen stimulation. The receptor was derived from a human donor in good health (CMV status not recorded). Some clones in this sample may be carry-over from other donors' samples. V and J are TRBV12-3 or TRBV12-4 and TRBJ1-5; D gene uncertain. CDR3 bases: TGTGCCAGCAGCGATAGAGGGAATCAGCCCCAGCATTTT. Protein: CASSDRGNQPQHF.